This entry lists 10 T cell receptor beta chains sequenced from one sample in a study of T cells in Graves' hyperthyroidism and ophthalmopathy. The CDR3 regions of TCR beta were amplified from RNA transcripts. When the TCR CDR3 underwent first-round RT-PCR, the HTBI primer set was used. TCRdb independently ran MiXCR on the multiplex PCR reads; one entry per CDR3 protein. The top ten clones hold over 45% of a sample with 560,000 or so distinct CDR3 sequences, nearly 20% of them seen once. The sample was blood. The origin of the receptors is a man aged 40-55 years with Graves' ophthalmopathy.

The chain employs TRBV11-2 and TRBJ2-7, with D tentatively TRBD2 (5 bases). This CDR3 contains 14 residues. Germline CDR1 is SGHAT and CDR2 is FQNNGV. The V gene lost 0 bases and the J gene lost 5 bases, with 11 bases spanning the gap. CDR3 protein: CASSLEVAFHEQYF. The CDR3 DNA is TGTGCCAGCAGCTTAGAAGTAGCGTTCCACGAGCAGTACTTC.

In this sample, this clonotype turned up a few times. The chain joins TRBV7-6 to TRBJ1-1; D is undetermined. CDR3 size: 17 residues. The V and J ends lost 5 bases and 1 base respectively, with 20 bases between them. Looked up from germline, CDR1 is SGHVS and CDR2 is FNYEAQ. CDR3 DNA: TGTGCCAGCAGCCTAACCTACGGACGGCCGGAGAACACTGAAGCTTTCTTT. Protein sequence: CASSLTYGRPENTEAFF.

As to this clonotype: Germline is not matched at one junction end, which may reflect a read error. The rearrangement links TRBV5-1 to TRBJ2-7, with TRBD2 identical over 8 bases. The CDR3 spans 15 residues. CDR1 and CDR2 from the germline V gene are SGHRS and YFSETQ. CDR3 loop: CASSLAAGVGYEQYF. CDR3 in DNA: TGTGCCAGCAGCTTGGCAGCGGGAGTGGGCTACGAGCAGTACTTC.

V gene TRBV28 combines with J gene TRBJ2-7, with D tentatively TRBD1 or TRBD2 (5 bases each). V lost 6 bases, J lost 5 bases, and 23 bases lay in between. CDR1 and CDR2 (germline): MDHEN, SYDVKM. The CDR3 extends over 16 amino acids. The DNA for the CDR3 is TGTGCCAGCAGACTCGGGGACCGAGGACTTGAGGACGAGCAGTACTTC. Translated: CASRLGDRGLEDEQYF. The full variable domain, in which reference TRBV28 and TRBJ2-7 provide the parts outside the CDR3, is DVKVTQSSRYLVKRTGEKVFLECVQDMDHENMFWYRQDPGLGLRLIYFSYDVKMKEKGDIPEGYSVSREKKERFSLILESASTNQTSMYLCASRLGDRGLEDEQYFGPGTRLTVT.

The chain links TRBV9 to TRBJ1-2, with D possibly TRBD1 on 6 matching bases. Trimming shortened V by 3 bases and J by 8 bases, and 26 bases separated the two germline ends. Germline lookup yields CDR1 SGDLS and CDR2 YYNGEE. This CDR3 comprises 17 residues. The CDR3 DNA sequence: TGTGCCAGCAGCGGTACCCTACAGGGAAGAATTTCCTACGGCTACACCTTC. Encoded protein: CASSGTLQGRISYGYTF.

This clonotype occurred many times. The chain has TRBV2 and TRBJ2-7, with TRBD2 matching over 14 bases. Trimming took 7 bases from V and 2 from J; bases not matched to a gene: 4. Germline V CDR1 and CDR2: SNHLY, FYNNEI. The CDR3 length is 15 residues. For the CDR3, the DNA is TGTGCCAGCATGGGGACTAGCGGGAGTACCTACGAGCAGTACTTC. It codes for CASMGTSGSTYEQYF.

The rearrangement uses TRBV5-1 and TRBJ2-2; TRBD2 is a possible D gene (6 bases). V was cut by 6 bases and J by 0 bases, with 24 bases left in between. Per germline, CDR1 SGHRS and CDR2 YFSETQ. CDR3 length: 19 amino acids. In nucleotides, the CDR3 is TGCGCCAGCAAAAACCCGGGACTCTCAGTTCCCGCGAACACCGGGGAGCTGTTTTTT. It specifies CASKNPGLSVPANTGELFF.

The chain links TRBV2 to TRBJ2-3; D is perhaps TRBD2 (6 bases). CDR1 is SNHLY, CDR2 FYNNEI, per germline. V was cut by 10 bases and J by 3 bases, with 17 bases left in between. CDR3 size: 14 residues. CDR3 sequence: CATRMGGATDTQYF. Here the CDR3 DNA reads TGTGCCACCAGAATGGGCGGGGCGACAGATACGCAGTATTTT.

This clonotype occurred a few times. V usage is TRBV7-3 and J usage is TRBJ2-7, with a tentative D call TRBD1 (6 bases). The CDR3 covers 15 residues. Between the trimmed V and J ends, which lost 5 bases and 0 bases, there was a span of 14 bases. Germline CDR1 and CDR2: SGHTA and FQGTGA. The CDR3 spells CASSPHQGNSYEQYF. CDR3 bases: TGTGCCAGCAGCCCCCATCAGGGGAACTCCTACGAGCAGTACTTC.

This clonotype showed up many times. The chain employs TRBV5-1 and TRBJ2-7; TRBD1 is a possible D gene (6 bases). Germline V lookup: CDR1 SGHRS, CDR2 YFSETQ. The CDR3 covers 13 residues. V dropped 2 bases and J dropped 6 bases, with 12 bases sitting between them. CDR3 bases: TGCGCCAGCAGCTTAGGACAGAACCGCGAGCAGTACTTC. Translation gives CASSLGQNREQYF.